A single sample is the source of the 19 T cell receptor beta chains below, sequenced in a study of blood T cell repertoires in COVID-19. Profiled with immunoSEQ multiplex PCR; TCRdb holds only in-frame clones, not every one. The profile covers more than 90,000 clones, with over 80% appearing a single time and 0.83% taken by the ten largest. Sequencing was carried out using peripheral blood. Every receptor here comes from a woman in her sixties or seventies with acute or convalescent COVID-19.

The J gene is TRBJ2-2, the V gene TRBV4-1; a weak D match, TRBD1 (5 bases). There are 16 residues in the CDR3. V lost 0 bases, J lost 5 bases, and 13 bases lay in between. Germline-derived CDR1 and CDR2 are MGHRA and YSYEKL. CDR3 DNA: TGCGCCAGCAGCCAAGATTTAGGTCCAGGGACCGGGGAGCTGTTTTTT. It encodes CASSQDLGPGTGELFF.

The V call is TRBV6-6, the J call TRBJ1-4; 9 bases align to TRBD1. Germline V gene sequence: CDR1 MNHNY, CDR2 SVGAGI (reference sequence). V lost 4 bases and J lost 8; bases outside the gene matches: 5. CDR3 length equals 14 residues. This chain's CDR3 is CASSSGQGGEKLFF. CDR3 in DNA: TGTGCCAGCAGTTCGGGACAGGGAGGCGAAAAACTGTTTTTT.

The rearrangement joins TRBV28 to TRBJ2-1, with TRBD2 matching 13 bases. In germline, CDR1 is MDHEN, CDR2 SYDVKM. With V trimmed by 6 bases and J by 6 bases, 11 bases remained unmatched. This CDR3 region has 17 residues. CDR3 nucleotides: TGTGCCAGCAGCGACTCCCCCGGGACTAGCGGGACCAATGAGCAGTTCTTC. Translated: CASSDSPGTSGTNEQFF. Full variable domain (missing parts from reference TRBV28 and TRBJ2-1): DVKVTQSSRYLVKRTGEKVFLECVQDMDHENMFWYRQDPGLGLRLIYFSYDVKMKEKGDIPEGYSVSREKKERFSLILESASTNQTSMYLCASSDSPGTSGTNEQFFGPGTRLTVL.

Here the CDR3 DNA reads TGTGCCAGCAGTTTACAGGGACAAGAGACCCAGTACTTC. It yields the protein CASSLQGQETQYF. The gene calls are TRBV27 and TRBJ2-5, with D maybe TRBD1 (5 bases). The germline V and J ends were trimmed by 2 bases and 2 bases, with 6 bases remaining between them. The CDR3 extends over 13 amino acids. Germline lookup yields CDR1 MNHEY and CDR2 SMNVEV (reference sequence).

The J gene is TRBJ2-1, the V gene TRBV24-1; the D gene is possibly TRBD2 (5 bases). Germline CDR1 is KGHDR and CDR2 is SFDVKD. V lost 3 bases and J 9 bases, leaving 14 bases between the germline ends. CDR3 length: 14 residues. The CDR3 is CATSDPSARGEQFF. The CDR3 DNA follows: TGTGCCACCAGTGATCCATCAGCCCGGGGTGAGCAGTTCTTC.

The chain uses TRBV7-2 and TRBJ2-3; 11 bases line up with TRBD2. The junction had 9 bases not matched to a gene; V was cut back by 2 bases and J by 5 bases. In germline, CDR1 is SGHTA, CDR2 FQGNSA. The CDR3 is 17 residues long. CDR3 in DNA: TGTGCCAGCAGCTTAAATGGGATAGCGGGGGGGCAAGATACGCAGTATTTT. Translation gives CASSLNGIAGGQDTQYF. Supplemented by reference TRBV7-2 and TRBJ2-3, the full variable domain reads GAGVSQSPSNKVTEKGKDVELRCDPISGHTALYWYRQSLGQGLEFLIYFQGNSAPDKSGLPSDRFSAERTGGSVSTLTIQRTQQEDSAVYLCASSLNGIAGGQDTQYFGPGTRLTVL.

This chain connects TRBV5-4 to TRBJ1-2, with D unresolved. The germline CDR1 and CDR2 sequences are SGHNT and YYREEE (reference sequence). Trimming took 1 base from V and 7 from J, leaving 11 bases between them. There are 13 residues in the CDR3. CDR3 sequence (DNA): TGTGCCAGCAGCTTGCGAAGGGAGGGTGGCTACACCTTC. Protein sequence: CASSLRREGGYTF. Combining the CDR3 with reference TRBV5-4 and TRBJ1-2 gives the whole variable domain ETGVTQSPTHLIKTRGQQVTLRCSSQSGHNTVSWYQQALGQGPQFIFQYYREEENGRGNFPPRFSGLQFPNYSSELNVNALELDDSALYLCASSLRREGGYTFGSGTRLTVV.

The chain uses TRBV6-5 and TRBJ1-2; the D gene is possibly TRBD1 (5 bases). The CDR3 length is 14 residues. The germline V gene has CDR1 MNHEY and CDR2 SVGAGI. The V end lost 6 bases, the J end lost 3 bases, and 14 bases lay between the germline ends. CDR3 nucleotides: TGTGCCAGCAGGCGGACACTGATGGACTATGGCTACACCTTC. As protein: CASRRTLMDYGYTF.

The gene calls are TRBV6-5 and TRBJ1-5; D is unclear. The CDR3 spans 15 residues. Germline CDR1 reads MNHEY; CDR2 reads SVGAGI. V lost 8 bases, J lost 0 bases, and 14 bases lay in between. The DNA for the CDR3 is TGTGCCAGCTCTGACACACTCTATAGCAATCAGCCCCAGCATTTT. This gives the protein CASSDTLYSNQPQHF.

This rearrangement joins TRBV9 to TRBJ2-1; the D gene is possibly TRBD1 (8 bases). CDR3 size: 16 residues. Germline V gene data show CDR1 as SGDLS and CDR2 as YYNGEE. The V gene lost 4 bases and the J gene lost 4 bases, with 18 bases spanning the gap. The CDR3 region is CASSPQGAGDYNEQFF. In DNA form, the CDR3 reads TGTGCCAGCAGCCCCCAGGGGGCGGGGGATTACAATGAGCAGTTCTTC.

V gene TRBV11-3 combines with J gene TRBJ2-2; no clear D. Trimming removed 5 bases at V and 9 bases at J, with 16 bases between. The V gene's germline CDR1 is SGHNT and CDR2 YENEEA. The CDR3 has 14 amino acids. CDR3 loop: CASSLKPSHRELFF. The DNA of the CDR3 is TGTGCCAGCAGCCTCAAGCCGTCTCACCGGGAGCTGTTTTTT.

The chain couples TRBV5-1 to TRBJ2-2, with D unresolved. V lost 4 bases to trimming and J lost 7 bases, with 8 bases between them. From germline, CDR1 is SGHRS and CDR2 YFSETQ. This CDR3 comprises 12 residues. CDR3 in amino acids: CASSLEIGELFF. The CDR3 nucleotides are TGCGCCAGCAGCCTTGAGATCGGGGAGCTGTTTTTT.

The count of this clone is one. The genes are TRBV14 and TRBJ1-1; D possibly corresponds to TRBD1 (6 bases). This CDR3 contains 16 residues. Germline loops: CDR1 SGHDN, CDR2 FVKESK. Trimming cost V 4 bases and J 4 bases, with 19 bases left between them. The CDR3: CASSRFGPGAGTEAFF. The CDR3 DNA sequence: TGTGCCAGCAGCCGATTCGGCCCAGGGGCGGGCACTGAAGCTTTCTTT. The variable domain in full, completed from reference TRBV14 and TRBJ1-1, reads EAGVTQFPSHSVIEKGQTVTLRCDPISGHDNLYWYRRVMGKEIKFLLHFVKESKQDESGMPNNRFLAERTGGTYSTLKVQPAELEDSGVYFCASSRFGPGAGTEAFFGQGTRLTVV.

This chain joins TRBV28 and TRBJ2-7; D perhaps matches TRBD1 (5 bases). Germline CDR1 MDHEN, CDR2 SYDVKM. Trimming stripped 6 bases from V and 3 bases from J, with 12 bases between. The CDR3 totals 13 residues. The CDR3 DNA sequence: TGTGCCAGCAGGCCCCAGGGCATCTACGAGCAGTACTTC. Its protein product is CASRPQGIYEQYF.

This clone was recorded only once. The V call is TRBV7-9, the J call TRBJ1-6; TRBD1 might be the D (5 bases). V was pared by 3 bases and J by 7 bases, with 13 bases between. CDR1 is SEHNR and CDR2 is FQNEAQ in the germline V gene (reference sequence). CDR3 size: 15 residues. For the CDR3, the DNA is TGTGCCAGCAGCTTGCGGGGGGAAGGGAATTCACCCCTCCACTTT. Its protein product is CASSLRGEGNSPLHF.

The rearrangement joins TRBV28 to TRBJ1-1; D uncertain. Germline values: CDR1 MDHEN, CDR2 SYDVKM. Trimming took off 10 bases at V and 6 bases at J, with 18 bases between the two ends. The CDR3 has 13 residues. DNA of the CDR3: TGTGCCACCGAGAACCCGCCCCCCGCTGAAGCTTTCTTT. Its protein is CATENPPPAEAFF.

The V gene is TRBV10-3, the J gene TRBJ1-2; TRBD1 matches at 8 bases. The V and J ends lost 4 bases and 7 bases, in that order; junction bases with no gene match: 11. This CDR3 spans 15 amino acids. CDR1 and CDR2 from the germline V gene are ENHRY and SYGVKD. Here the CDR3 reads CAISGRGHLEGGYTF. The CDR3 coding sequence is TGTGCCATCAGTGGCAGGGGGCACTTGGAGGGTGGCTACACCTTC.

The rearrangement uses TRBV12-5 and TRBJ2-1, with D perhaps matching TRBD2 (5 bases). Deletions cut 6 bases from V and 9 bases from J, with 18 bases between. The germline gives CDR1 LGHNT, CDR2 FRNRAP. The CDR3 length is 14 residues. CDR3 sequence: CASGPGIGKGEQFF. In nucleotides, the CDR3 is TGTGCTAGTGGGCCCGGGATAGGGAAGGGTGAGCAGTTCTTC. Full variable domain (remainder filled in from reference TRBV12-5 and TRBJ2-1): DARVTQTPRHKVTEMGQEVTMRCQPILGHNTVFWYRQTMMQGLELLAYFRNRAPLDDSGMPKDRFSAEMPDATLATLKIQPSEPRDSAVYFCASGPGIGKGEQFFGPGTRLTVL.

The chain employs TRBV3-1 (or the pseudogene TRBV3-2) and TRBJ2-1; D unclear. The ends were cut back, 0 bases at V and 9 bases at J, with 3 bases in the middle. The CDR3 consists of 11 residues. Germline V CDR1 and CDR2: LGHDT, YNNKEL (reference sequence). Written as DNA, the CDR3 is TGTGCCAGCAGCCAAGACGGTGAGCAGTTCTTC. Amino acid sequence: CASSQDGEQFF.